This T cell receptor (beta chain) originates from a study of tumor-infiltrating lymphocytes in primary liver carcinoma. Across the whole study: Cases comprised patients with primary liver carcinoma who received surgical resection. Tumors were stage T1-T3 N0M0, about 4 to 11 cm across.

With around 500 ng total RNA as template and a constant-region primer, TCR beta cDNA was made. Sequencing libraries for TCR beta derived from three nested multiplex PCR rounds that used slightly modified ARM-PCR. Primers for the first two PCR rounds were TRBV1-TRBV30 forward primers and a C-beta reverse primer (approximately 9 cycles per round). TCRdb reanalysed the multiplex PCR reads using MiXCR and keeps one entry per CDR3 protein. The top ten hold approximately 65% of the sample, which has about 180,000 distinct CDR3 sequences, about 60% seen once. General observations from the study: When set against blood, tumors had a significantly higher top-250-clone fraction (p = 0.039). Tumor-blood pairs (like tumor-adjacent pairs) overlapped less than tumor region pairs did.

As for this clonotype: Its antigen is not known.

RNA was extracted from whole blood without cell sorting, alongside germline DNA. The germline gives CDR1 GTSNPN, CDR2 SVGIG (reference sequence). This CDR3 is built from 11 residues. Trimming cost V 2 bases and J 7 bases, with 6 bases left between them. This TCR was recovered from a man aged 35-49 years with primary liver carcinoma and hepatitis B virus infection. Sequencing used peripheral blood. This chain links TRBV30 with TRBJ2-1; D tentatively reads TRBD1 or TRBD2 (5 bases each). The CDR3 region is CAWSWGNEQFF. Written as DNA, the CDR3 is TGTGCCTGGAGTTGGGGGAATGAGCAGTTCTTC.